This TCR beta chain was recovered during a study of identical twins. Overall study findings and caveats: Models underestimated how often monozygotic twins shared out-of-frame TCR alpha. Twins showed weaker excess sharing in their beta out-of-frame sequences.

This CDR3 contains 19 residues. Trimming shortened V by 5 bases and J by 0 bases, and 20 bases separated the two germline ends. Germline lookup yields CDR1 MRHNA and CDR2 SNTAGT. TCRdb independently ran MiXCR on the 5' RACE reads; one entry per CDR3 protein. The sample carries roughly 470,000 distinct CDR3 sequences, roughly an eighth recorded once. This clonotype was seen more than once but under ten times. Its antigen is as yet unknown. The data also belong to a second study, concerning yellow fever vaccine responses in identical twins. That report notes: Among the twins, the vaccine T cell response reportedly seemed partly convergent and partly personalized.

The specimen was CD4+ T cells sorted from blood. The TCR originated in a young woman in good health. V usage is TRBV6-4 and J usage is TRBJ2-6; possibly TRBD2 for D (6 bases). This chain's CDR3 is CASSPRRGGGTSGANVLTF. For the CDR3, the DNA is TGTGCCAGCAGTCCCAGGCGGGGTGGGGGGACCTCTGGGGCCAACGTCCTGACTTTC.